This T cell receptor (beta chain) comes out of a study of blood T cell repertoires in COVID-19. Assay used: immunoSEQ multiplex PCR; TCRdb lists only in-frame clones, some missing. The data hold about 170,000 clones, with about four fifths observed a single time. V lost 2 bases, J lost 0 bases, and 10 bases lay in between. CDR3 length: 15 residues. CDR1 and CDR2 (germline): LNHDA, SQIVND (reference sequence). Sequencing was carried out using peripheral blood. This clonotype was obtained from a woman aged 65 to 85 who had recovered from COVID-19. V usage is TRBV19 and J usage is TRBJ1-2; D remains ambiguous. The CDR3 here is CASSIRRPSNYGYTF. The DNA of the CDR3 is TGTGCCAGTAGTATAAGGAGGCCGTCTAACTATGGCTACACCTTC.